Listed below are T cell receptor beta chains from one sample, sequenced in a study of cytomegalovirus exposure and HLA in healthy donors. The repertoire was sequenced with immunoSEQ multiplex PCR; TCRdb's copy has only in-frame clones and lacks some. There are about 98,000 clones in the sample; 80% to 85% occur only once, and over 1.1% lies in the top ten. Specimen: PBMCs. The receptors originated from a man aged 40-49 years in good health and CMV-seronegative. CDR3s include the opening cysteine and the closing phenylalanine or tryptophan. The D gene is left open where the match is weak.

J: TRBJ2-1
D: TRBD1
V: TRBV19
CDR3: CASSLPGQGTYNEQFF

J: TRBJ2-7
D: TRBD2
V: TRBV5-1
CDR3: CASSFTGGTNEQYF

J: TRBJ1-4
D: .
V: TRBV15
CDR3: CATSPRTATNEKLFF

J: TRBJ1-4
D: .
V: TRBV28
CDR3: CASSPWDTGNEKLFF

J: TRBJ2-5
D: TRBD2
V: TRBV7-2
CDR3: CASRGRAQETQYF

J: TRBJ1-3
D: TRBD1
V: TRBV5-1
CDR3: CASSLEGATSGNTIYF

J: TRBJ2-7
D: TRBD1
V: TRBV27
CDR3: CASSLGQGPYEQYF

J: TRBJ2-7
D: .
V: TRBV27
CDR3: CASSLGHSYEQYF

J: TRBJ1-2
D: TRBD1
V: TRBV2
CDR3: CASSESRTGANYGYTF

J: TRBJ1-1
D: TRBD1
V: TRBV5-6
CDR3: CASSFRPGQGALYTEAFF

J: TRBJ2-7
D: TRBD1
V: TRBV6-6
CDR3: CASSIQDRVHEQYF

J: TRBJ1-3
D: .
V: TRBV30
CDR3: CAWSQGHSTIYF

J: TRBJ1-1
D: .
V: TRBV25-1
CDR3: CASSEGRYTEAFF

J: TRBJ2-3
D: TRBD2
V: TRBV7-9
CDR3: CASSLPPRLAGASDTQYF

J: TRBJ2-5
D: TRBD1
V: TRBV10-2
CDR3: CASSEPRTGGGETQYF

J: TRBJ1-2
D: .
V: TRBV5-1
CDR3: CASSLDAFVGAGGYTF

J: TRBJ1-1
D: .
V: TRBV19
CDR3: CASSATGTTKAFF

J: TRBJ2-2
D: .
V: TRBV19
CDR3: CASSIREPGELFF

J: TRBJ1-3
D: .
V: TRBV7-9
CDR3: CASSLQANSGNTIYF

J: TRBJ1-2
D: .
V: TRBV7-2
CDR3: CASSLRAARVYGYTF

J: TRBJ2-2
D: .
V: TRBV5-5
CDR3: CASSFGQFTNTGELFF

J: TRBJ1-6
D: .
V: TRBV7-6
CDR3: CASSPRRGSPSPLHF

J: TRBJ2-5
D: .
V: TRBV5-5
CDR3: CASSSTTTTRETQYF

J: TRBJ2-1
D: .
V: TRBV7-9
CDR3: CASSPRSSYNEQFF

J: TRBJ2-7
D: TRBD2
V: TRBV6-1
CDR3: CASSESGNYYEQYF

J: TRBJ1-6
D: .
V: TRBV27
CDR3: CASSFQRRNSPLHF

J: TRBJ2-3
D: TRBD2
V: TRBV6-6
CDR3: CASTPAGRSTDTQYF

J: TRBJ1-2
D: TRBD1
V: TRBV19
CDR3: CASRRRQGKGYTF

J: TRBJ1-5
D: TRBD1
V: TRBV10-3
CDR3: CAIRDEGQGSQPQHF

J: TRBJ2-7
D: TRBD1
V: TRBV6-5
CDR3: CASSQNRGLEQYF